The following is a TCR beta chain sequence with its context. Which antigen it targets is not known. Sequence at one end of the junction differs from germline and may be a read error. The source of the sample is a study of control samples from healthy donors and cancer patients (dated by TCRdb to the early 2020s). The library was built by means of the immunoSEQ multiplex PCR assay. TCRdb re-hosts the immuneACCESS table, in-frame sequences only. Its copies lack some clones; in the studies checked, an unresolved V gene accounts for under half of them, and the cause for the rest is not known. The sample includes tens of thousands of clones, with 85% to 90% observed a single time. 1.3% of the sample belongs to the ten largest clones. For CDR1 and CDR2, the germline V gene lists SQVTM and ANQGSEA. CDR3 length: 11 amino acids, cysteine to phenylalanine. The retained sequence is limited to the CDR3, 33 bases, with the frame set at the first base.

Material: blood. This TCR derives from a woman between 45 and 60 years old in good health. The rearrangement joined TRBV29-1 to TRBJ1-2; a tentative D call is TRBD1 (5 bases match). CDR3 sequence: CSVEEETVGYF. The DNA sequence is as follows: TGCAGCGTTGAAGAAGAGACAGTCGGTTACTTC.